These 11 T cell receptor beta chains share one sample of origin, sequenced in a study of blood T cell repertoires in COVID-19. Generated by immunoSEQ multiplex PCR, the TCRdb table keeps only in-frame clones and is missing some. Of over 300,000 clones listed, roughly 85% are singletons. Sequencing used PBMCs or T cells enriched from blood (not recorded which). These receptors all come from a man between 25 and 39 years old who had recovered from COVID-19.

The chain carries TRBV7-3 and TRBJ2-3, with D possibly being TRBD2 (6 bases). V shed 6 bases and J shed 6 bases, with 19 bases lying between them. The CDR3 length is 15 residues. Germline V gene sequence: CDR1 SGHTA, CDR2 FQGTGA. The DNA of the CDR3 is TGTGCCAGCAGGTCCGGAATTAGCGGTGGTGATACGCAGTATTTT. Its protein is CASRSGISGGDTQYF.

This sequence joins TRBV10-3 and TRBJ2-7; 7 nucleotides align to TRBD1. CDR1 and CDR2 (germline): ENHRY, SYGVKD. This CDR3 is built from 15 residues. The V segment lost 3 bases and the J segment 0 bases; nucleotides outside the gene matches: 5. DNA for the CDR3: TGTGCCATCAGTGAACGAACAGGGGCCTCCTACGAGCAGTACTTC. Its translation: CAISERTGASYEQYF.

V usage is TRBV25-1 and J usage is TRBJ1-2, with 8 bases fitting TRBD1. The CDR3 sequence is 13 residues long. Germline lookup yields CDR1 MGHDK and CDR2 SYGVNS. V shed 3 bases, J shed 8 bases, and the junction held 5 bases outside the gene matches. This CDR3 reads CASSEQGARGYTF. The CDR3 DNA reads TGTGCCAGCAGTGAGCAGGGGGCGAGAGGCTACACCTTC.

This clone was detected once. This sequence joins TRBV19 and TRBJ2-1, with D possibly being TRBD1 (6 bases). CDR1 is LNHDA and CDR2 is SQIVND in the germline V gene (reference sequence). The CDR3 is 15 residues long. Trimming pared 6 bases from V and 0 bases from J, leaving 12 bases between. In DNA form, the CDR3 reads TGTGCCAGTAGGGTGGGACAAAACTCCTACAATGAGCAGTTCTTC. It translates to CASRVGQNSYNEQFF. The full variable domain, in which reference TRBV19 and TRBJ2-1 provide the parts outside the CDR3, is DGGITQSPKYLFRKEGQNVTLSCEQNLNHDAMYWYRQDPGQGLRLIYYSQIVNDFQKGDIAEGYSVSREKKESFPLTVTSAQKNPTAFYLCASRVGQNSYNEQFFGPGTRLTVL.

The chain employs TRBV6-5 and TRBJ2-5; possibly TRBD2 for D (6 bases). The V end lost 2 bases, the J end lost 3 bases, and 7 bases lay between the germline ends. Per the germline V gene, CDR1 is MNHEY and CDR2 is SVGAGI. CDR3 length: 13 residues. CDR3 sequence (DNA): TGTGCCAGCAGTTACGGAGGGAAAGAGACCCAGTACTTC. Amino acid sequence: CASSYGGKETQYF.

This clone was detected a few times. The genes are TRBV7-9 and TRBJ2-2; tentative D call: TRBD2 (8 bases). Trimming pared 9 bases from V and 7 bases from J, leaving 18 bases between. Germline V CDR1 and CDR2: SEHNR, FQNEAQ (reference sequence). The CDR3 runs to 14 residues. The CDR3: CASLGRGPGGELFF. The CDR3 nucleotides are TGTGCCAGTCTCGGGAGGGGGCCTGGCGGGGAGCTGTTTTTT.

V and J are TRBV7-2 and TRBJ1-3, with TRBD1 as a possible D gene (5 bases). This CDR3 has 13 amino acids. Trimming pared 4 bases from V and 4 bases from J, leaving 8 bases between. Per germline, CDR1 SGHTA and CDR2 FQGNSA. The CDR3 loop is CASSSRVGNTIYF. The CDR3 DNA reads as TGTGCCAGCAGCTCCAGGGTGGGAAACACCATATATTTT.

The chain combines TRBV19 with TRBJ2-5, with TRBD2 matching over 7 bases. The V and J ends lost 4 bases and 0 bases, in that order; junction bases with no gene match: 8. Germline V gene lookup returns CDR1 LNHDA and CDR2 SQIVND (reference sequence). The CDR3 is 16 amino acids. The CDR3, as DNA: TGTGCCAGTAGTAACCGCGGGGGTCTGTACCAAGAGACCCAGTACTTC. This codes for CASSNRGGLYQETQYF. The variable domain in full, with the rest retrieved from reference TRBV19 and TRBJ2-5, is DGGITQSPKYLFRKEGQNVTLSCEQNLNHDAMYWYRQDPGQGLRLIYYSQIVNDFQKGDIAEGYSVSREKKESFPLTVTSAQKNPTAFYLCASSNRGGLYQETQYFGPGTRLLVL.

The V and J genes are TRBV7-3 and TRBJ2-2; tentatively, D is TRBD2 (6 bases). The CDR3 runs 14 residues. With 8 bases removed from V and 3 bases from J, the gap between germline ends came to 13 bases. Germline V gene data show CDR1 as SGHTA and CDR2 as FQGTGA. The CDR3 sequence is CASGLGGDTGELFF. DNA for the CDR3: TGTGCCAGCGGCCTCGGCGGGGACACCGGGGAGCTGTTTTTT.

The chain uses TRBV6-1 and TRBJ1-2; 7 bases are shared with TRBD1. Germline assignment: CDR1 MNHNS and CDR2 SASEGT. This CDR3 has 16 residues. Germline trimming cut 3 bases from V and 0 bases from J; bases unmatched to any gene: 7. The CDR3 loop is CASSETGTISNYGYTF. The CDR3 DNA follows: TGTGCCAGCAGTGAGACAGGGACAATCTCTAACTATGGCTACACCTTC.

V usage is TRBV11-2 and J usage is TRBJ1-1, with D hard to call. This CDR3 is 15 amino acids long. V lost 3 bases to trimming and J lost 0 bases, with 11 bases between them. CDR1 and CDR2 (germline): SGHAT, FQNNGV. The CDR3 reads CASSFLTGMNTEAFF. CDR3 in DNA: TGTGCCAGCAGCTTTTTGACGGGAATGAACACTGAAGCTTTCTTT.